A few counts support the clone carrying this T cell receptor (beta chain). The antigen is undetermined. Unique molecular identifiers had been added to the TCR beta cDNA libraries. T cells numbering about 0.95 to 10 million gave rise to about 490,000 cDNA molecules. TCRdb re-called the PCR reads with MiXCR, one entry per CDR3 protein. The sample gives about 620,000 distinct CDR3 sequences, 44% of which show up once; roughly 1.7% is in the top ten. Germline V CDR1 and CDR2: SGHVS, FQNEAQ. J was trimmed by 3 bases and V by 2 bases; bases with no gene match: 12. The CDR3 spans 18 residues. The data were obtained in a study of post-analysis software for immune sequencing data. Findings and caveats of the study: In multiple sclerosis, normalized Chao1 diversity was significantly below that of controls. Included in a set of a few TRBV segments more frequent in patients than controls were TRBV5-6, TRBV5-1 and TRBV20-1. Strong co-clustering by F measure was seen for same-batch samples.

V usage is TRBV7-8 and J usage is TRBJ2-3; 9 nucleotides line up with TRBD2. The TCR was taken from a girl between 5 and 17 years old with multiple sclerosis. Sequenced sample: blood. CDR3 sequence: CASSLLGARSGRTDTQYF. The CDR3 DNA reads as TGTGCCAGCAGCTTATTGGGGGCACGGAGCGGGAGGACAGATACGCAGTATTTT.